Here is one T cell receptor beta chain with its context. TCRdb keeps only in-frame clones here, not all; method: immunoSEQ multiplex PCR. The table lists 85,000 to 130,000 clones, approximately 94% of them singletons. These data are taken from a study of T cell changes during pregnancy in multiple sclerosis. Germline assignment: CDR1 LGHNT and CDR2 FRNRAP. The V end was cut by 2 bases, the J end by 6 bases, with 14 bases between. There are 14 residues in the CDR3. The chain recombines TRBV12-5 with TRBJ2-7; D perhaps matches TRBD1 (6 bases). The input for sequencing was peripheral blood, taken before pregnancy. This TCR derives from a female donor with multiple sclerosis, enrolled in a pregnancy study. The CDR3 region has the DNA TGTGCTAGTGGTTTGTCCCAAACAGGGACCGAGCAGTACTTC. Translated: CASGLSQTGTEQYF.